The TCR beta chain under discussion was sequenced for a study of blood T cell repertoires in COVID-19 (TCRdb year 2020). Study-wide context: Samples covering the acute and convalescent phases of COVID-19 were provided by collaborators in the United States, Italy and Spain. The prospective study material was composed of cDNA or gDNA derived from T cells, B-cell-depleted T cells, or PBMCs. The dataset comprised deeply sampled blood TCRbeta repertoires from subjects exposed to, actively infected with, or recovered from COVID-19. A freely available public database, intended as a resource for researchers studying the immune response to SARS-CoV-2, is where the repertoires were released. Samples came from the ongoing ImmuneRACE study (first 160 participants) plus 1,254 subjects from 6 global collaborators. A de-identified subject ID, COVID-19 status, age in years and sex were almost always included in the sample metadata. Where HLA class I and class II types were available, the types were taken from metadata supplied by the sample provider, not from assay-based typing.

A word on this clone: There is no known antigen for this receptor. No much larger clone is present one base from it, and per-base qualities are unavailable.

Points the paper makes about the study in general: How much clinical and demographic metadata was included differed by source and by participant, and the metadata was provided uncurated.

Whole blood was collected in K2EDTA tubes by collaborating institutions according to the institutions' own protocols. For TCRbeta analysis, collaborators shipped samples in one of three forms: frozen whole blood, isolated PBMCs, or DNA extracted from either of those sample types. TCRbeta CDR3 regions were amplified from genomic DNA by means of the immunoSEQ Assay, a bias-controlled multiplex PCR. As for the authors' bioinformatics: The number of nucleated cells in each sample was estimated from the amplification of reference gene primers within the assay. To quantify the absolute abundance of each unique TCRbeta CDR3 rearrangement, sequence reads were collapsed and filtered. For each sample, productive Simpson clonality was calculated as the square root of Simpson's diversity index across productive rearrangements. The table was pulled from immuneACCESS by TCRdb, which kept in-frame rearrangements only. Such tables lose some clones; where checked, under half of the loss comes from unresolved V genes, and the rest has no known cause. D and trimming were read from the DNA, whereas the V and J calls and clone size are those reported in that table. In all, the sample holds 55,000 to 75,000 clones, and roughly nine tenths of those were seen once. Roughly 1.3% of the sample is held by the ten biggest clonotypes.

The germline V gene encodes CDR1 LNHNV and CDR2 YYDKDF (reference sequence). From its cysteine to its phenylalanine, the CDR3 spans 15 amino acids. The kept DNA is CDR3 alone, 45 bases in frame from the first base. For this chain, trimming is 1 base at the V end and 4 bases at the J end, and the number of junction bases without a gene match is 4. The sequenced sample consisted of peripheral blood. The sequence derives from a man aged 55 to 70 with acute or convalescent COVID-19. This chain joins TRBV15 to TRBJ1-5, with 7 bases aligning to TRBD1. DNA sequence: TGTGCCACCAGCAGAGGGACAGGTAGAAATCAGCCCCAGCATTTT. Its protein reads: CATSRGTGRNQPQHF.